The 16 T cell receptor beta chains listed next were all sequenced from one sample in a study of tumor-infiltrating lymphocytes in oesophageal squamous cell carcinoma. TCRdb fed the PCR reads into MiXCR, producing one record per CDR3 protein. Of 10,000 to 14,000 distinct CDR3 sequences detected, around half appear once; the ten largest clones hold almost 25%. The sample comprised esophageal tumor tissue. The receptors here all came from a male donor with esophageal squamous cell carcinoma.

The V call is TRBV7-6, the J call TRBJ2-6, with 7 bases fitting TRBD1. The DNA end favors TRBJ2-7, so the J call may be wrong. This CDR3 spans 14 amino acids. From germline, CDR1 is SGHVS and CDR2 FNYEAQ. Here the CDR3 reads CASSLATGRNEQYF. CDR3 in DNA: TGTGCCAGCAGCTTAGCGACAGGGCGGAACGAGCAGTACTTC.

The genes are TRBV7-2 and TRBJ2-3, with D possibly TRBD1 on 5 matching bases. CDR3 size: 15 residues. The germline V and J ends were trimmed by 5 bases and 0 bases, with 12 bases remaining between them. CDR1 SGHTA and CDR2 FQGNSA come from the germline V gene. The CDR3 region has the DNA TGTGCCAGCAGCCTGTTAGGGGCTAGCACAGATACGCAGTATTTT. Translating it yields CASSLLGASTDTQYF.

This chain links TRBV7-8 with TRBJ2-5, with D perhaps TRBD1 (5 bases). Judging by the DNA end, TRBJ1-2 fits better; the J call may be wrong. CDR1 is SGHVS, CDR2 FQNEAQ, per germline. The CDR3 contains 13 residues. The CDR3 sequence: CASSSGSGDGYTF. The CDR3 DNA reads TGTGCCAGCAGCTCCGGTTCGGGGGATGGCTACACCTTC.

The chain's CDR3 is CASSFSSGNYNEQFF. Written as DNA, the CDR3 is TGTGCCAGCAGCTTCTCTAGCGGGAATTACAATGAGCAGTTCTTC. V is TRBV11-2 and J is TRBJ2-1; TRBD2 agrees at 9 bases. The CDR3 is 15 residues long. J lost 4 bases, V lost 3 bases, and 4 bases had no gene match. Germline lookup yields CDR1 SGHAT and CDR2 FQNNGV. Together with reference TRBV11-2 and TRBJ2-1, the CDR3 gives the full variable domain: EAGVAQSPRYKIIEKRQSVAFWCNPISGHATLYWYQQILGQGPKLLIQFQNNGVVDDSQLPKDRFSAERLKGVDSTLKIQPAKLEDSAVYLCASSFSSGNYNEQFFGPGTRLTVL.

This clonotype was observed a handful of times. J is TRBJ1-2 and V is TRBV7-3; D unclear. The CDR3 spans 14 residues. The V gene's germline CDR1 is SGHTA and CDR2 FQGTGA. Trimming left V 5 bases short and J 4 bases short, with 14 bases between. The CDR3 here is CASSLGPNLYGYTF. The CDR3 region has the DNA TGTGCCAGCAGCCTTGGGCCTAACCTCTATGGCTACACCTTC. Full variable domain (remainder filled in from reference TRBV7-3 and TRBJ1-2): GAGVSQTPSNKVTEKGKYVELRCDPISGHTALYWYRQSLGQGPEFLIYFQGTGAADDSGLPNDRFFAVRPEGSVSTLKIQRTERGDSAVYLCASSLGPNLYGYTFGSGTRLTVV.

Notes on this clonotype: An end of the junction does not agree with germline; a read error may underlie this. The rearrangement joins TRBV7-6 to TRBJ1-2; D is possibly TRBD1 (5 bases). This CDR3 comprises 13 residues. Germline V CDR1 and CDR2: SGHVS, FNYEAQ. The CDR3 loop is CASSLAGDYGYNF. In nucleotides, the CDR3 is TGTGCCAGCAGCTTAGCGGGGGACTATGGCTACAACTTC.

Comments on this clonotype: A read error may produce the germline difference seen at one junction end. The rearrangement joins TRBV6-1 to TRBJ2-6, with no clear D. The CDR3 has 12 residues. Germline loops: CDR1 MNHNS, CDR2 SASEGT. In DNA, the CDR3 is TGTGCCAGCAGTTCAGGTTATTCACCCCTCCACTTC. Its protein is CASSSGYSPLHF.

About this clonotype: Compared with germline, one end of the junction differs, possibly owing to a read error. The V call is TRBV7-7, the J call TRBJ2-5, with 14 bases identical to TRBD2. The length of the CDR3 is 17 residues. The germline V gene has CDR1 SSHAT and CDR2 FNYEAQ (reference sequence). The CDR3 is CASSLGLAGEGAETQYF. For the CDR3, the DNA is TGTGCTAGCAGCTTGGGACTAGCGGGAGAAGGCGCAGAGACCCAGTACTTC.

This clonotype has a handful of counts. The chain employs TRBV28 and TRBJ2-1; D remains ambiguous. TRBJ2-7 explains the end of the DNA better; the J call may be wrong. The germline gives CDR1 MDHEN, CDR2 SYDVKM. The CDR3 totals 12 residues. CDR3 in DNA: TGTGCCAGCAGCGCCGGGCCTTACGAGCAGTACTTC. Translated: CASSAGPYEQYF.

The rearrangement links TRBV14 to TRBJ2-1, with D hard to call. The DNA end favors TRBJ2-7, so the J call may be wrong. CDR3 length equals 12 residues. CDR1 and CDR2 from the germline V gene are SGHDN and FVKESK. CDR3 residues: CASGNTYYEQYF. The CDR3 DNA is TGTGCCAGCGGAAACACGTACTACGAGCAGTACTTC.

The rearrangement joins TRBV7-8 to TRBJ1-6; D gene unclear. Deletions cut 5 bases from V and 5 bases from J, with 13 bases between. From germline, CDR1 is SGHVS and CDR2 FQNEAQ. The CDR3 contains 15 residues. In DNA, the CDR3 is TGTGCCAGCAGCCCCGAGCTGACAAATAATTCACCCCTCCACTTT. It specifies CASSPELTNNSPLHF.

This clonotype occurred many times. The chain employs TRBV6-1 and TRBJ2-7; D remains ambiguous. Germline-derived CDR1 and CDR2 are MNHNS and SASEGT. The ends were cut back, 7 bases at V and 0 bases at J, with 16 bases in the middle. CDR3 length: 15 residues. The CDR3 bases are TGTGCCAGCACCCCAACCGCCTCGAGCTCCTACGAGCAGTACTTC. It specifies CASTPTASSSYEQYF.

V is TRBV7-6 and J is TRBJ2-5; 7 nucleotides align to TRBD2. The J call is uncertain, as TRBJ2-7 better fits the DNA end. Germline V gene lookup returns CDR1 SGHVS and CDR2 FNYEAQ. This CDR3 has 14 amino acids. CDR3 protein: CASSLGRELDEQYF. CDR3 DNA: TGTGCCAGCAGCTTAGGGCGGGAGCTCGACGAGCAGTACTTC.

The sample holds many counts of this clonotype. The rearrangement links TRBV11-2 to TRBJ2-5; D perhaps matches TRBD2 (5 bases). The CDR3 totals 16 residues. With 4 bases removed from V and 11 bases from J, the gap between germline ends came to 26 bases. Germline-derived CDR1 and CDR2 are SGHAT and FQNNGV. CDR3: CASSWGWGNSADEQYF. The CDR3 nucleotides read TGTGCCAGCAGCTGGGGATGGGGAAACTCAGCGGATGAGCAGTACTTC.

This rearrangement joins TRBV28 to TRBJ2-5; 8 bases align to TRBD1. The last part of the DNA fits TRBJ2-7 better; the J call may be wrong. Looked up from germline, CDR1 is MDHEN and CDR2 is SYDVKM. The CDR3 consists of 14 residues. CDR3 loop: CASHVSGQGNEQYF. The DNA of the CDR3 is TGTGCCAGCCACGTATCAGGACAGGGCAACGAGCAGTACTTC.

V and J are TRBV28 and TRBJ2-1; D is uncertain. The J call may be in error: the DNA end matches TRBJ2-5 better. Germline V gene sequence: CDR1 MDHEN, CDR2 SYDVKM. CDR3 length: 15 amino acids. CDR3 DNA: TGTGCCAGCAGTTTACTACACACCGGGCAAGAGACCCAGTACTTC. The encoded protein is CASSLLHTGQETQYF.